Presented here are 31 T cell receptor beta chains from one specimen sequenced in a study of blood T cell repertoires in COVID-19 (dated by TCRdb to 2019 to 2021). The method behind the library was the immunoSEQ multiplex PCR assay. TCRdb limited this immuneACCESS table to in-frame rearrangements with V and J called. A share of clones is missing; checked studies link under half to unresolved V genes, and the rest is unexplained. Across this sample there are 260,000 or so clones, with more than 80% seen only once. The ten largest clones add up to 7.5% to 8% of the sample. The material sequenced was peripheral blood. Receptors originate from a woman of 80 years or more with COVID-19, enrolled during active disease.

On this clone: Other DNA sequences in this specimen translate into the identical CDR3. The chain has TRBV19 and TRBJ1-1; a weak D match, TRBD1 (5 bases). The CDR3 covers 13 residues. The V end was cut by 2 bases, the J end by 6 bases, with 10 bases between. Germline CDR1 is LNHDA and CDR2 is SQIVND (reference sequence). The CDR3 DNA sequence: TGTGCCAGTAGTATAAGGGGCGGTCCTGAAGCTTTCTTT. It translates to CASSIRGGPEAFF.

The V and J genes are TRBV5-6 and TRBJ1-5; unclear D gene. This CDR3 comprises 14 residues. CDR1 and CDR2 from the germline V gene are SGHDT and YYEEEE. Deletions cut 1 base from V and 3 bases from J, with 8 bases between. The CDR3 nucleotides read TGTGCCAGCAGCTTGTCCGGAGTCAATCAGCCCCAGCATTTT. Translation gives CASSLSGVNQPQHF.

V and J are TRBV5-5 and TRBJ1-2; the D is unclear. The CDR3 is made up of 15 amino acids. V lost 3 bases, J lost 5 bases, and 17 bases lay in between. The germline V gene has CDR1 SGHKS and CDR2 YYEKEE (reference sequence). For the CDR3, the DNA is TGTGCCAGCAGCTCCTTGAGCCCAGGAGGATATGGCTACACCTTC. Its protein is CASSSLSPGGYGYTF. Combining the CDR3 with reference TRBV5-5 and TRBJ1-2 gives the whole variable domain DAGVTQSPTHLIKTRGQQVTLRCSPISGHKSVSWYQQVLGQGPQFIFQYYEKEERGRGNFPDRFSARQFPNYSSELNVNALLLGDSALYLCASSSLSPGGYGYTFGSGTRLTVV.

The J gene is TRBJ1-1, the V gene TRBV19, with 7 bases aligning to TRBD1. The CDR3 consists of 13 residues. Germline CDR1 reads LNHDA; CDR2 reads SQIVND (reference sequence). V trimming: 5 bases; J trimming: 2 bases; junction bases outside the gene matches: 2. DNA for the CDR3: TGTGCCAGTAGTTACAGGGGCAACACTGAAGCTTTCTTT. Translating gives CASSYRGNTEAFF.

This clone occurred once. This chain uses TRBV12-5 with TRBJ2-1, with 14 bases aligning to TRBD2. CDR1 is LGHNT and CDR2 is FRNRAP in the germline V gene. CDR3 size: 17 residues. After removal of 5 bases from V and 2 bases from J, the junction contained 5 bases not matched to a gene. The CDR3 DNA sequence: TGTGCTAGTGGTCCATGGACTAGCGGGGGGCCCTACAATGAGCAGTTCTTC. This encodes CASGPWTSGGPYNEQFF.

The chain links TRBV10-3 to TRBJ2-5; D might be TRBD1 (5 bases). V lost 7 bases, J lost 1 base, and 10 bases lay in between. The germline V gene encodes CDR1 ENHRY and CDR2 SYGVKD. The CDR3 totals 13 residues. The CDR3 sequence is CAIMETVQETQYF. DNA for the CDR3: TGTGCCATCATGGAGACAGTCCAAGAGACCCAGTACTTC.

The chain has TRBV7-9 and TRBJ2-5; the D is unclear. CDR1 and CDR2 (germline): SEHNR, FQNEAQ (reference sequence). The ends were cut back, 4 bases at V and 4 bases at J, with 4 bases in the middle. CDR3 length: 11 amino acids. The CDR3 is CASSWRETQYF. The CDR3 nucleotides read TGTGCCAGCAGCTGGAGAGAGACCCAGTACTTC.

This chain uses TRBV5-1 with TRBJ1-1; the match to TRBD1 covers 8 bases. The CDR3 extends over 17 amino acids. Looked up from germline, CDR1 is SGHRS and CDR2 is YFSETQ. V shed 0 bases and J 3 bases; nucleotides not matched to a gene: 10. The CDR3 here is CASSLDSGGTPDTEAFF. CDR3 bases: TGCGCCAGCAGCTTGGATTCAGGGGGCACCCCGGACACTGAAGCTTTCTTT.

V is TRBV9 and J is TRBJ1-2, with TRBD1 matching 9 bases. Germline CDR1 is SGDLS and CDR2 is YYNGEE. The V and J ends lost 5 bases and 1 base, in that order; junction bases with no gene match: 9. This CDR3 has 16 residues. The CDR3 reads CASSRGTGTLNYGYTF. The CDR3 DNA reads TGTGCCAGCAGTCGGGGGACAGGGACCCTTAACTATGGCTACACCTTC.

The chain's CDR3 is CATRLGSVAFF. The CDR3 DNA sequence: TGTGCTACTCGACTCGGGTCCGTCGCTTTCTTT. The chain uses TRBV12-5 and TRBJ1-1, with unresolved D. Germline assignment: CDR1 LGHNT and CDR2 FRNRAP. The CDR3 is 11 residues long. V lost 10 bases and J lost 11, with 17 bases in between.

The V gene is TRBV2, the J gene TRBJ1-6, with D hard to call. Between the trimmed V and J ends, which lost 4 bases and 7 bases, there was a span of 11 bases. This CDR3 comprises 14 residues. Germline lookup yields CDR1 SNHLY and CDR2 FYNNEI. The CDR3 sequence is CASSVSVANSPLHF. DNA for the CDR3: TGTGCCAGCAGTGTGTCTGTTGCGAATTCACCCCTCCACTTT.

The chain employs TRBV2 and TRBJ1-5; weak D call: TRBD1 (5 bases). The CDR3 has 13 residues. Per germline, CDR1 SNHLY and CDR2 FYNNEI. V lost 4 bases and J lost 7, with 11 bases in between. In DNA form, the CDR3 reads TGTGCCAGCAGTGCCTCAGGGTACCAGCCCCAGCATTTT. It codes for CASSASGYQPQHF.

V usage is TRBV6-5 and J usage is TRBJ1-1; D gene ambiguous. The CDR3 is made up of 14 amino acids. V was clipped by 0 bases and J by 8 bases, with 13 bases between them. Per the germline V gene, CDR1 is MNHEY and CDR2 is SVGAGI. The chain's CDR3 is CASSYSTLRKEAFF. For the CDR3, the DNA is TGTGCCAGCAGTTACTCAACCCTACGTAAAGAAGCTTTCTTT.

The genes are TRBV10-3 and TRBJ2-3; 7 bases align to TRBD2. CDR1 is ENHRY, CDR2 SYGVKD, per germline. The CDR3 runs to 14 residues. With 6 bases clipped from V and 2 bases from J, the junction kept 5 bases outside the gene matches. CDR3 in amino acids: CAIRTAGNTDTQYF. In nucleotides, the CDR3 is TGTGCCATCAGGACAGCGGGGAACACAGATACGCAGTATTTT.

The chain employs TRBV18 and TRBJ2-7; maybe TRBD2 (6 bases). V dropped 5 bases and J dropped 6 bases, with 17 bases sitting between them. Looked up from germline, CDR1 is KGHSH and CDR2 is LQKENI. CDR3 length: 14 residues. This CDR3 reads CASSYGLQEGEQYF. CDR3 DNA sequence: TGTGCCAGCTCATACGGACTCCAGGAGGGCGAGCAGTACTTC.

About this clone itself: At the DNA level, this CDR3 is encoded by other sequences in the same sample as well. CDR3 coding DNA: TGTGCCAGCAGCCAATCGCGCGAGCAGTACTTC. It codes for CASSQSREQYF. V gene TRBV16 combines with J gene TRBJ2-7; D ambiguous. Germline V CDR1 and CDR2: KGHSY, FQNENV. The CDR3 covers 11 residues. The germline V and J ends were trimmed by 0 bases and 6 bases, with 3 bases remaining between them.

The V call is TRBV7-2, the J call TRBJ2-3; 8 nucleotides align to TRBD2. V lost 6 bases to trimming and J lost 8 bases; unmatched junction nucleotides: 13. This CDR3 region has 15 residues. Germline CDR1 and CDR2: SGHTA and FQGNSA. CDR3 nucleotides: TGTGCCAGCAGAAACAGCGGGAGTCGATCCGGTACGCAGTATTTT. It encodes CASRNSGSRSGTQYF.

The CDR3 sequence: CASSPRTGEGEANVLTF. The DNA for the CDR3 is TGCGCCAGCAGCCCCCGGACAGGGGAAGGAGAGGCCAACGTCCTGACTTTC. V and J are TRBV5-1 and TRBJ2-6; 9 bases agree with TRBD1. The CDR3 is 17 amino acids. V was pared by 4 bases and J by 6 bases, with 11 bases of the junction left unmatched. Germline CDR1 reads SGHRS; CDR2 reads YFSETQ.

V and J are TRBV27 and TRBJ1-1; D gene ambiguous. Germline values: CDR1 MNHEY, CDR2 SMNVEV (reference sequence). Deletions cut 3 bases from V and 1 base from J, with 9 bases between. The CDR3 consists of 14 residues. The chain's CDR3 is CASSFLGGNTEAFF. As DNA, the CDR3 is TGTGCCAGCAGTTTCCTAGGTGGGAACACTGAAGCTTTCTTT.

V is TRBV6-5 and J is TRBJ2-7; 7 bases agree with TRBD1. The CDR3 runs 14 residues. Germline V gene lookup returns CDR1 MNHEY and CDR2 SVGAGI. The V and J ends lost 10 bases and 3 bases, in that order; junction bases with no gene match: 12. The CDR3 DNA reads as TGTGCCACAGACCCCGGGACAGCCATCTACGAGCAGTACTTC. Its protein is CATDPGTAIYEQYF.

The count of this clone is one. V gene TRBV30 combines with J gene TRBJ1-4; 7 bases map to TRBD1. CDR3 size: 13 residues. Germline V gene lookup returns CDR1 GTSNPN and CDR2 SVGIG (reference sequence). V lost 5 bases, J lost 7 bases, and 7 bases stayed unmatched. The CDR3 region has the DNA TGTGCCTGGGTGACAGGGAATAGTGAAAAACTGTTTTTT. Translating gives CAWVTGNSEKLFF.

The V gene is TRBV2, the J gene TRBJ1-6, with 7 bases fitting TRBD1. Germline lookup yields CDR1 SNHLY and CDR2 FYNNEI. Trimming at V came to 4 bases and at J to 6 bases, leaving 6 bases not matched to a gene. The CDR3 extends over 15 amino acids. CDR3 sequence (DNA): TGTGCCAGCAGTGGACAGGGTGGTTCTAATTCACCCCTCCACTTT. The encoded protein is CASSGQGGSNSPLHF.

This rearrangement joins TRBV5-1 to TRBJ1-1; no reliable D call. Germline V gene lookup returns CDR1 SGHRS and CDR2 YFSETQ. V lost 0 bases, J lost 8 bases, and 11 bases lay in between. The CDR3 has 13 amino acids. This CDR3 is CASSLAVAGEAFF. For the CDR3, the DNA is TGCGCCAGCAGCTTGGCGGTGGCAGGAGAAGCTTTCTTT.

V is TRBV18 and J is TRBJ1-1; a possible D gene is TRBD1 (5 bases). Between the trimmed V and J ends, which lost 6 bases and 4 bases, there was a span of 9 bases. The CDR3 extends over 12 amino acids. Germline CDR1 reads KGHSH; CDR2 reads LQKENI. The CDR3 nucleotides read TGTGCCAGCTCCTCGACAGTCACTGAAGCTTTCTTT. It specifies CASSSTVTEAFF.

The chain joins TRBV19 to TRBJ1-2, with D tentatively TRBD1 (5 bases). Trimming shortened V by 5 bases and J by 5 bases, and 18 bases separated the two germline ends. This CDR3 has 15 amino acids. Germline V CDR1 and CDR2: LNHDA, SQIVND (reference sequence). The CDR3 loop is CASSPSQGGGYGYTF. Written as DNA, the CDR3 is TGTGCCAGTAGTCCCTCTCAGGGCGGTGGGTATGGCTACACCTTC.

The chain combines TRBV28 with TRBJ1-2; D call uncertain. The germline V gene has CDR1 MDHEN and CDR2 SYDVKM. The length of the CDR3 is 16 residues. The V and J ends lost 2 bases and 4 bases respectively, with 17 bases between them. The CDR3 nucleotides are TGTGCCAGCAGTTTAGTAGGCAGGCAAAGTCCCTATGGCTACACCTTC. Translating gives CASSLVGRQSPYGYTF.

This chain links TRBV20-1 with TRBJ1-2; TRBD1 might be the D (6 bases). The CDR3 covers 11 residues. Germline V lookup: CDR1 DFQATT, CDR2 SNEGSKA (reference sequence). V lost 5 bases, J lost 8 bases, and 12 bases lay in between. CDR3 amino acids: CSAPGVIGYTF. CDR3 in DNA: TGCAGTGCTCCAGGGGTTATCGGCTACACCTTC.

This rearrangement joins TRBV11-1 to TRBJ2-7; 9 bases agree with TRBD1. The length of the CDR3 is 15 residues. Germline V gene lookup returns CDR1 SGHAT and CDR2 FQDESV (reference sequence). V lost 5 bases to trimming and J lost 2 bases; unmatched junction nucleotides: 7. CDR3 nucleotide sequence: TGTGCCAGCAGCCCTAACAGGGGGCAAGCCTACGAGCAGTACTTC. Its protein is CASSPNRGQAYEQYF.

The J gene is TRBJ1-2, the V gene TRBV6-1; 7 positions match TRBD1. The length of the CDR3 is 15 residues. V was clipped by 3 bases and J by 1 base; unmatched bases: 5. Germline lookup yields CDR1 MNHNS and CDR2 SASEGT. The CDR3 region is CASSDRDRLNYGYTF. The CDR3 nucleotides read TGTGCCAGCAGTGACCGGGACAGACTTAACTATGGCTACACCTTC.

This clone showed up just a few times. The gene calls are TRBV5-3 and TRBJ1-2, with 8 bases identical to TRBD1. TRBV5-3 is sorted into the ORF group, with uncertain function. This CDR3 contains 14 residues. The ends lost 8 bases at V and 4 bases at J; junction bases unmatched: 10. The CDR3 here is CARSGTGKSYGYTF. CDR3 in DNA: TGTGCCAGGAGTGGGACAGGTAAATCCTATGGCTACACCTTC.

This chain connects TRBV9 to TRBJ1-3; TRBD1 agrees at 9 bases. V gave up 1 base and J gave up 4 bases; unmatched junction bases: 15. Per germline, CDR1 SGDLS and CDR2 YYNGEE. This CDR3 contains 19 residues. The CDR3 nucleotides read TGTGCCAGCAGCGTAAGCGGACAGGGGTCCCTCCGGTCAGGAAACACCATATATTTT. Protein sequence: CASSVSGQGSLRSGNTIYF.